The entry that follows covers one T cell receptor beta chain sequence. Donors, healthy HIV-negative adults, lacked recent acute infections or vaccinations. Generated by immunoSEQ multiplex PCR, the TCRdb table keeps only in-frame clones and is missing some. The sample shows 2 million to 2.5 million clones, 85% to 95% of them seen only once. J was trimmed by 7 bases and V by 5 bases; bases with no gene match: 3. Germline V CDR1 and CDR2: MDHEN, SYDVKM. The CDR3 consists of 12 residues. This record belongs to a study of shared clonotypes between healthy human individuals. The chain combines TRBV28 with TRBJ1-2; TRBD1 matches at 8 bases. The receptor comes from a man aged 18 to 29 in good health. Some clones in this sample may be carry-over from other donors' samples. Sequences were obtained from naive CD4+ T cells from PBMCs. As to subset: CD45RA+ positively selected. For the CDR3, the DNA is TGTGCCAGCAGTCGTGACAGGGGTGGCTACACCTTC. As protein: CASSRDRGGYTF.